The 16 T cell receptor beta chains in this list originate from one sample, sequenced in a study of cytomegalovirus exposure and HLA in healthy donors. Primers: 60 Vbeta forward and 13 Jbeta reverse. Profiling relied on immunoSEQ multiplex PCR, and the TCRdb table lists in-frame clones only, not all of them. The repertoire holds 140,000 or so clones, with about 82% as singletons. The sample taken for sequencing was PBMCs. The receptors derive from a male donor in good health and CMV-seronegative.

This clone was picked up a small number of times. The chain couples TRBV28 to TRBJ2-7, with no clear D. The CDR3 length is 10 residues. Looked up from germline, CDR1 is MDHEN and CDR2 is SYDVKM. The ends were cut back, 8 bases at V and 4 bases at J, with 6 bases in the middle. In DNA, the CDR3 is TGTGCCAGCGGCCCTTACGAGCAGTACTTC. The encoded protein is CASGPYEQYF.

The chain joins TRBV19 to TRBJ2-7, with D perhaps TRBD1 (7 bases). This CDR3 region has 15 residues. Per the germline V gene, CDR1 is LNHDA and CDR2 is SQIVND (reference sequence). The ends were cut back, 5 bases at V and 4 bases at J, with 18 bases in the middle. The CDR3 DNA follows: TGTGCCAGTAGTCCCCATTCGACAGGGAGGTACGAGCAGTACTTC. Residues: CASSPHSTGRYEQYF.

As regards this clone: Mismatch with germline at one junction end may stem from a read error. The gene calls are TRBV7-9 and TRBJ1-2, with 7 bases identical to TRBD1. The CDR3 is 15 amino acids. Germline V gene lookup returns CDR1 SEHNR and CDR2 FQNEAQ (reference sequence). CDR3 nucleotides: TGTTCCAGCAGCGACCCGACAGGGACGGAGAATGGCTACACCTTC. It specifies CSSSDPTGTENGYTF.

A few counts support this clone. The CDR3 loop is CASSSGVGGNSNQPQHF. In DNA form, the CDR3 reads TGTGCCAGCAGCTCGGGGGTAGGAGGCAATAGCAATCAGCCCCAGCATTTT. J is TRBJ1-5 and V is TRBV11-2; a possible D gene is TRBD1 (5 bases). V lost 4 bases and J 0 bases, leaving 16 bases between the germline ends. The CDR3 is 17 amino acids. Germline-derived CDR1 and CDR2 are SGHAT and FQNNGV.

The chain uses TRBV2 and TRBJ1-2; D call uncertain. Germline V lookup: CDR1 SNHLY, CDR2 FYNNEI. This CDR3 contains 11 residues. With 8 bases removed from V and 2 bases from J, the gap between germline ends came to 6 bases. The CDR3 is CASRENYGYTF. The CDR3 bases are TGTGCCAGCCGGGAGAACTATGGCTACACCTTC.

This clone was picked up a small number of times. The gene calls are TRBV7-9 and TRBJ2-1, with D possibly TRBD1 on 6 matching bases. The V end was cut by 5 bases, the J end by 10 bases, with 21 bases between. Germline assignment: CDR1 SEHNR and CDR2 FQNEAQ (reference sequence). The CDR3 sequence is 15 residues long. The CDR3 region is CASSPRQAPVWEQFF. The CDR3 coding sequence is TGTGCCAGCAGCCCCCGACAGGCCCCTGTATGGGAGCAGTTCTTC.

The chain recombines TRBV7-9 with TRBJ1-1; the D is unclear. Germline V gene data show CDR1 as SEHNR and CDR2 as FQNEAQ (reference sequence). This CDR3 region has 12 residues. V was cut by 3 bases and J by 4 bases, with 6 bases left in between. This chain's CDR3 is CASSFEFTEAFF. Written as DNA, the CDR3 is TGTGCCAGCAGCTTTGAGTTCACTGAAGCTTTCTTT.

The chain carries TRBV13 and TRBJ1-1; 7 positions agree with TRBD1. Trimming at V came to 4 bases and at J to 5 bases, leaving 13 bases not matched to a gene. This CDR3 is built from 16 residues. Germline V gene sequence: CDR1 PRHDT, CDR2 FYEKMQ (reference sequence). Here the CDR3 DNA reads TGTGCCAGCAGCTACCGACAGGGTCGAGGGGGGACTGAAGCTTTCTTT. Protein product: CASSYRQGRGGTEAFF.

With respect to this clone: One junction end does not reproduce the germline sequence, and a read error may be involved. The rearrangement links TRBV6-1 to TRBJ1-1, with D possibly being TRBD1 (5 bases). The CDR3 length is 13 residues. Germline V gene data show CDR1 as MNHNS and CDR2 as SASEGT. The CDR3 reads CASSEGRGFEAFF. The CDR3 DNA reads TGTGCCAGCAGCGAAGGGAGGGGCTTCGAAGCTTTCTTT.

This chain uses TRBV5-1 with TRBJ1-1; TRBD1 is a possible D gene (5 bases). Germline assignment: CDR1 SGHRS and CDR2 YFSETQ. The CDR3 sequence is 12 residues long. The V end was cut by 0 bases, the J end by 11 bases, with 11 bases between. CDR3 residues: CASSLVGGSAFF. The CDR3 DNA reads TGCGCCAGCAGCTTGGTGGGGGGTTCGGCTTTCTTT.

The rearrangement links TRBV5-4 to TRBJ2-7, with a possible D match to TRBD1 (5 bases). Trimming shortened V by 1 base and J by 1 base, and 15 bases separated the two germline ends. Germline loops: CDR1 SGHNT, CDR2 YYREEE (reference sequence). The CDR3 runs to 16 residues. The CDR3 here is CASSLLSLGPSYEQYF. The DNA for the CDR3 is TGTGCCAGCAGCTTGTTGAGTCTGGGGCCGTCCTACGAGCAGTACTTC.

This clone occurred once. V is TRBV28 and J is TRBJ2-7, with TRBD2 identical over 9 bases. The V segment lost 2 bases and the J segment 0 bases; nucleotides outside the gene matches: 2. The CDR3 is 15 amino acids. The germline CDR1 and CDR2 sequences are MDHEN and SYDVKM. This chain's CDR3 is CASSLLAGSSYEQYF. CDR3 nucleotides: TGTGCCAGCAGTTTACTAGCGGGGAGCTCCTACGAGCAGTACTTC.

This chain connects TRBV4-1 to TRBJ2-3; weak D call: TRBD2 (5 bases). Per the germline V gene, CDR1 is MGHRA and CDR2 is YSYEKL. The CDR3 is made up of 16 amino acids. Trimming took 0 bases from V and 3 from J, leaving 13 bases between them. The CDR3: CASSQDRGWETDTQYF. The CDR3, as DNA: TGCGCCAGCAGCCAAGATAGAGGCTGGGAGACAGATACGCAGTATTTT.

The chain employs TRBV5-8 and TRBJ1-2; the D is unclear. V was pared by 3 bases and J by 5 bases, with 11 bases between. Germline CDR1 and CDR2: SGHTS and YDEGEE. This CDR3 comprises 13 residues. CDR3 protein: CASSSYRDYGYTF. DNA of the CDR3: TGTGCCAGCAGCTCCTACCGAGATTATGGCTACACCTTC.

CDR3 sequence (DNA): TGTGCCAGCAGCTTGGTATTGGGGGGAATGTCCAATGAGCAGTTCTTC. As protein: CASSLVLGGMSNEQFF. The V call is TRBV5-6, the J call TRBJ2-1; possibly TRBD2 for D (6 bases). Germline V CDR1 and CDR2: SGHDT, YYEEEE. Trimming cost V 0 bases and J 6 bases, with 16 bases left between them. The CDR3 is made up of 16 amino acids.

The chain combines TRBV11-2 with TRBJ2-7; 8 positions match TRBD2. This CDR3 spans 16 amino acids. The trim removed 5 bases at V and 0 bases at J, leaving 9 bases unmatched. The germline CDR1 and CDR2 sequences are SGHAT and FQNNGV. In DNA, the CDR3 is TGTGCCAGCAGCGAATATAGCGGGGTCCCCTCCTACGAGCAGTACTTC. Residues: CASSEYSGVPSYEQYF.